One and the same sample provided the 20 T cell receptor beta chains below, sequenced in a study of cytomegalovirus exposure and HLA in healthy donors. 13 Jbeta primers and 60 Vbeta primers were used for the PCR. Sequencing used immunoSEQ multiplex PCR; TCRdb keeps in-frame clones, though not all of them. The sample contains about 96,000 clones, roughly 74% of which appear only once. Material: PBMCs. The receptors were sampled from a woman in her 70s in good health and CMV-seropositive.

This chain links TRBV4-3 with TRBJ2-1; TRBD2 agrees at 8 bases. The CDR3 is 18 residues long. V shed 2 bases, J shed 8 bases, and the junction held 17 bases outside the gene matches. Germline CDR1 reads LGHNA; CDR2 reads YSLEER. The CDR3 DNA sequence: TGCGCCAGCAGCCAAAGGCCGGGTGGGAGGGGACTAGTGGATGAGCAGTTCTTC. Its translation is CASSQRPGGRGLVDEQFF.

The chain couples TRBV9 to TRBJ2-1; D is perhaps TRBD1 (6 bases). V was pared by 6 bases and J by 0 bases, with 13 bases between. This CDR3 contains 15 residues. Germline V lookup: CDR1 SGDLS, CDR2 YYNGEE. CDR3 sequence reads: CASNRAENSYNEQFF. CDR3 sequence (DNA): TGTGCCAGCAACAGGGCGGAGAACTCCTACAATGAGCAGTTCTTC.

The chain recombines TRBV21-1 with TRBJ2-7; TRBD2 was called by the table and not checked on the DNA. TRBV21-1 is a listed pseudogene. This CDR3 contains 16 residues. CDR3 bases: TGTGCCAGCAGCATTAAACCCCCTAGCGTCTCCTACGAGCAGTACTTC. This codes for CASSIKPPSVSYEQYF.

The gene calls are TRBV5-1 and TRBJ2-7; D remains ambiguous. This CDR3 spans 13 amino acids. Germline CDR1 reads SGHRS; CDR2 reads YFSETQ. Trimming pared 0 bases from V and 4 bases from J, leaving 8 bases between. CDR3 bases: TGCGCCAGCAGCTTGGACTCCCTATACGAGCAGTACTTC. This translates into CASSLDSLYEQYF.

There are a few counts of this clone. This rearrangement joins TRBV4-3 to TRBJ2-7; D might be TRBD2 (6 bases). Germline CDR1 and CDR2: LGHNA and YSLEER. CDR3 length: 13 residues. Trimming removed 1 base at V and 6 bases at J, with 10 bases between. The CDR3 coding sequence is TGCGCCAGCAGCCAAGTATTGGGGGGCGAGCAGTACTTC. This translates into CASSQVLGGEQYF.

The CDR3 here is CASSLPDSDLYEQYF. CDR3 DNA: TGTGCCAGCAGTTTACCGGACAGTGATCTCTACGAGCAGTACTTC. The chain joins TRBV28 to TRBJ2-7; a weak D match, TRBD1 (6 bases). CDR1 and CDR2 (germline): MDHEN, SYDVKM. The CDR3 has 15 residues. V lost 2 bases and J lost 3, with 14 bases in between.

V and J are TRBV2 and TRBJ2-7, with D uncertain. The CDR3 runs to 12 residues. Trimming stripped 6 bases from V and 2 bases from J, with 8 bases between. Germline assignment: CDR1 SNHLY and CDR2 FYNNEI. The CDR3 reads CASSYTAYEQYF. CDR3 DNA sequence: TGTGCCAGCAGCTACACAGCCTACGAGCAGTACTTC.

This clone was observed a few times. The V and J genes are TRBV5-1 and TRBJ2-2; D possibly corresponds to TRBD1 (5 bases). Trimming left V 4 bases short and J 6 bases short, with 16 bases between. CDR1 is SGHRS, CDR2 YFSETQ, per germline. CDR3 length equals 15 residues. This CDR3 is CASSRSAQGAGELFF. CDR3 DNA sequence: TGCGCCAGCAGCCGTTCGGCGCAGGGTGCCGGGGAGCTGTTTTTT.

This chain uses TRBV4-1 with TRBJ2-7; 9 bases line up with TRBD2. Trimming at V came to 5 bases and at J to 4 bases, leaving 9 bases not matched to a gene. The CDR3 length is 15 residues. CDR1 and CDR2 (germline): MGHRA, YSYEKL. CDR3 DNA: TGCGCCAGCAGCGACCGGTCTAGCGGGACTTACGAGCAGTACTTC. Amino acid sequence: CASSDRSSGTYEQYF.

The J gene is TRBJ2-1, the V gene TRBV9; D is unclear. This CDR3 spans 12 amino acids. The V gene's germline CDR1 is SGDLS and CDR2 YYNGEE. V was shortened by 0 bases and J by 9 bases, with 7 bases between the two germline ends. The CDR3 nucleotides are TGTGCCAGCAGCGTAGTAGGCGGTGAGCAGTTCTTC. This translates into CASSVVGGEQFF.

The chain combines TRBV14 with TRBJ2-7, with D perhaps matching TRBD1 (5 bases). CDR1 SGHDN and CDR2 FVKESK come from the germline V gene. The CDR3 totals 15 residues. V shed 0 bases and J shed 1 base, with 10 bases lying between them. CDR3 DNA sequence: TGTGCCAGCAGCCAAGATACAGGATTTTCCTACGAGCAGTACTTC. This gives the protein CASSQDTGFSYEQYF.

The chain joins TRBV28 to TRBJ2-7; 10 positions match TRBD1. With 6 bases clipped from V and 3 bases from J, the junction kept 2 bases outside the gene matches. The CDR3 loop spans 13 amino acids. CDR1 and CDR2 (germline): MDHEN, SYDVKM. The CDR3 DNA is TGTGCCAGCAGACGGACAGGGGGCTACGAGCAGTACTTC. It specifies CASRRTGGYEQYF.

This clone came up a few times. The CDR3 DNA is TGTGCCAGCAGCTTAGGGCGTAGGCGGGAGAGGGGCGCCGGGGAGCTGTTTTTT. This sequence encodes CASSLGRRRERGAGELFF. The chain has TRBV7-8 and TRBJ2-2; TRBD2 agrees at 7 bases. The CDR3 spans 18 residues. Germline values: CDR1 SGHVS, CDR2 FQNEAQ. V trimming: 1 base; J trimming: 6 bases; junction bases outside the gene matches: 14.

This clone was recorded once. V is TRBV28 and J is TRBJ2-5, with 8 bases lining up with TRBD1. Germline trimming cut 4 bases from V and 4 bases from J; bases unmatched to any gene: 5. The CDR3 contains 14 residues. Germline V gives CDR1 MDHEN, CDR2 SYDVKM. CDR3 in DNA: TGTGCCAGCAGTTCCGGACAGGGTCGAGAGACCCAGTACTTC. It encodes CASSSGQGRETQYF. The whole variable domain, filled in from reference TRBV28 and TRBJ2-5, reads DVKVTQSSRYLVKRTGEKVFLECVQDMDHENMFWYRQDPGLGLRLIYFSYDVKMKEKGDIPEGYSVSREKKERFSLILESASTNQTSMYLCASSSGQGRETQYFGPGTRLLVL.

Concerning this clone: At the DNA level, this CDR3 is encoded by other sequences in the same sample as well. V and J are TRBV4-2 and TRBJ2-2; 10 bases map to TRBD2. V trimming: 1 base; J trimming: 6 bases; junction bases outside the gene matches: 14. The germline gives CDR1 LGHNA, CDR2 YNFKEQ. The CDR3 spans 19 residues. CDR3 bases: TGTGCCAGCAGCCAAGTGAGCGGGGGGGCCAAGGCCCGCGCCGGGGAGCTGTTTTTT. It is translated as CASSQVSGGAKARAGELFF.

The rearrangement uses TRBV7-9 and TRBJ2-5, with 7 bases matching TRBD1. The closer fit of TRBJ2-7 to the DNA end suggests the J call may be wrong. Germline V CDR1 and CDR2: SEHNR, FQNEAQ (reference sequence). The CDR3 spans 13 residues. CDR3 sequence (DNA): TGTGCCAGCAGCATTCGACAGGGTGACGAGCAGTACTTC. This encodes CASSIRQGDEQYF.

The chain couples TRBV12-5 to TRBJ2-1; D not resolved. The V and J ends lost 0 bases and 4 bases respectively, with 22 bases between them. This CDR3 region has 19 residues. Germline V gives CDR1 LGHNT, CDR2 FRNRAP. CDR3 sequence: CASGLVPLPMGREYNEQFF. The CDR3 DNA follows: TGTGCTAGTGGTTTGGTACCTCTCCCCATGGGCCGAGAGTACAATGAGCAGTTCTTC.

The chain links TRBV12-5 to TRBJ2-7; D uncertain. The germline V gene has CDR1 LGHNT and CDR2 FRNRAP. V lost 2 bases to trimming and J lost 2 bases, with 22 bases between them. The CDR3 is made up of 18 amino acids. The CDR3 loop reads CASGLHPPRTEFPYEQYF. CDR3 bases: TGTGCTAGTGGTTTGCACCCCCCGAGAACAGAGTTCCCCTACGAGCAGTACTTC.

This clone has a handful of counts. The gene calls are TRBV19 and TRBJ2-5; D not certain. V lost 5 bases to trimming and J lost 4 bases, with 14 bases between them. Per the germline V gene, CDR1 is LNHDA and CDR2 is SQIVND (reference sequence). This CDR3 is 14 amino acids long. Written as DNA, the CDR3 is TGTGCCAGTAGTCATACATGGAGCCCAGAGACCCAGTACTTC. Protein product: CASSHTWSPETQYF.

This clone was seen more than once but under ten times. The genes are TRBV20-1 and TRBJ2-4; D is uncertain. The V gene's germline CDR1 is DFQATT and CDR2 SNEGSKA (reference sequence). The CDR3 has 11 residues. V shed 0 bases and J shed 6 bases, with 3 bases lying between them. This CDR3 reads CSARDRNIQYF. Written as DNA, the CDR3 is TGCAGTGCTAGAGACCGAAACATTCAGTACTTC.